This T cell receptor (beta chain) derives from a study of cytomegalovirus exposure and HLA in healthy donors. With V trimmed by 1 base and J by 1 base, 4 bases remained unmatched. CDR1 is LNHNV, CDR2 YYDKDF, per germline (reference sequence). The CDR3 extends over 15 amino acids. TCRdb's copy holds only in-frame clones and misses some; the assay was immunoSEQ multiplex PCR. The table has 300,000 to 350,000 clones, approximately 88% seen once. The clonotype comes from a man aged 30 to 39 in good health and CMV-seronegative. The rearrangement joins TRBV15 to TRBJ2-7; 7 nucleotides line up with TRBD2. Sequenced sample: PBMCs. The CDR3 DNA is TGTGCCACCAGCAGAGGTGGGGGGGAGTCCTACGAGCAGTACTTC. Protein: CATSRGGGESYEQYF.